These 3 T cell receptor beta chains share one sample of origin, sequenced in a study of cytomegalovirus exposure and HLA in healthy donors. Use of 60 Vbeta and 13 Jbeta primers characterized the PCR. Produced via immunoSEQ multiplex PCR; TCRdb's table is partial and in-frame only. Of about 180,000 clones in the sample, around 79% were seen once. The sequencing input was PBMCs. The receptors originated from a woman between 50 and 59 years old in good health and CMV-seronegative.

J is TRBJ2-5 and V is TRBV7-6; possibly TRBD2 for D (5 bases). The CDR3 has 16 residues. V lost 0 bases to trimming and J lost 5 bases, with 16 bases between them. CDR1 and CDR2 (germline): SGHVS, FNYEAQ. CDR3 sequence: CASSLATGVQGETQYF. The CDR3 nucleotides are TGTGCCAGCAGCTTAGCGACCGGGGTTCAAGGGGAGACCCAGTACTTC.

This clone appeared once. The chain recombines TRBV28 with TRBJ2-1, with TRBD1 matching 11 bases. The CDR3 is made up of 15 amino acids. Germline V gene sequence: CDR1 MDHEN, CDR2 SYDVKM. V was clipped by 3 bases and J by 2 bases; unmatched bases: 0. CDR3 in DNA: TGTGCCAGCAGTTTGGACAGGGGGCCCTACAATGAGCAGTTCTTC. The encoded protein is CASSLDRGPYNEQFF. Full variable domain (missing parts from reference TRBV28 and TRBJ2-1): DVKVTQSSRYLVKRTGEKVFLECVQDMDHENMFWYRQDPGLGLRLIYFSYDVKMKEKGDIPEGYSVSREKKERFSLILESASTNQTSMYLCASSLDRGPYNEQFFGPGTRLTVL.

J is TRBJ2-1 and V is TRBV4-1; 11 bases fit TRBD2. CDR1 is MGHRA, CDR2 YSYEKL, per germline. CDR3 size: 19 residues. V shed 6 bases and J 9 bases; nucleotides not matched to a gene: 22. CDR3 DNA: TGCGCCAGCAGTCGCAAGCCCAGTCGAGTAGCGGGGGGGAATTCTGAGCAGTTCTTC. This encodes CASSRKPSRVAGGNSEQFF.